The 32 T cell receptor beta chains in this list originate from one sample, sequenced in a study of blood T cell repertoires in COVID-19. Sequencing used immunoSEQ multiplex PCR; TCRdb keeps in-frame clones, though not all of them. The repertoire consists of some 130,000 clones, with 84% occurring once and the leading ten covering about 13%. The source material was peripheral blood. These receptors originate from a human donor in a cohort sampled during active COVID-19.

This sequence joins TRBV2 and TRBJ2-3; 12 bases are shared with TRBD2. CDR1 and CDR2 from the germline V gene are SNHLY and FYNNEI. The CDR3 contains 16 residues. With 1 base clipped from V and 6 bases from J, the junction kept 5 bases outside the gene matches. This CDR3 is CASSEGPGTSGDTQYF. The CDR3 DNA follows: TGTGCCAGCAGTGAAGGTCCTGGGACTAGCGGGGATACGCAGTATTTT. The whole variable domain, remainder taken from reference TRBV2 and TRBJ2-3, is EPEVTQTPSHQVTQMGQEVILRCVPISNHLYFYWYRQILGQKVEFLVSFYNNEISEKSEIFDDQFSVERPDGSNFTLKIRSTKLEDSAMYFCASSEGPGTSGDTQYFGPGTRLTVL.

A remark on this clone: This same CDR3 is encoded by further DNA sequences in the sample. The V and J genes are TRBV5-6 and TRBJ2-7; perhaps TRBD2 as D (6 bases). The CDR3 is made up of 13 amino acids. Trimming stripped 1 base from V and 4 bases from J, with 9 bases between. From germline, CDR1 is SGHDT and CDR2 YYEEEE. As DNA, the CDR3 is TGTGCCAGCAGCTTGCTTGGGACTTACGAGCAGTACTTC. Its translation: CASSLLGTYEQYF.

V and J are TRBV6-5 and TRBJ1-2; 9 bases align to TRBD1. The CDR3 has 15 residues. Germline V CDR1 and CDR2: MNHEY, SVGAGI. The V gene end was trimmed by 6 bases and the J gene end by 4 bases; junction bases not matched to a gene: 9. CDR3 amino acids: CASSVGQGGFYGYTF. The CDR3 DNA is TGTGCCAGCAGCGTGGGACAGGGAGGGTTCTATGGCTACACCTTC.

This clone came up once. The same CDR3 arises from other DNA sequences in this sample as well. In nucleotides, the CDR3 is TGCAGCGTTGATCAGGGTTCCTACGAGCAGTACTTC. Translating it yields CSVDQGSYEQYF. The chain employs TRBV29-1 and TRBJ2-7; perhaps TRBD1 as D (5 bases). This CDR3 region has 12 residues. Deletions cut 3 bases from V and 1 base from J, with 7 bases between. CDR1 is SQVTM, CDR2 ANQGSEA, per germline.

The chain combines TRBV7-6 with TRBJ1-1; 8 bases match TRBD1. The V gene's germline CDR1 is SGHVS and CDR2 FNYEAQ. J was trimmed by 3 bases and V by 1 base; bases with no gene match: 4. CDR3 length: 15 residues. The chain's CDR3 is CASSLGTGWDTEAFF. The CDR3 region has the DNA TGTGCCAGCAGCTTAGGGACAGGGTGGGACACTGAAGCTTTCTTT.

The CDR3 nucleotides are TGTGCCAGCAGCCTCTTTCGGGGGGGAAGGAATGAGCAGTTCTTC. Translating gives CASSLFRGGRNEQFF. This chain joins TRBV3-1 (or the pseudogene TRBV3-2) and TRBJ2-1; TRBD2 matches 8 bases. The CDR3 has 15 amino acids. Germline assignment: CDR1 LGHDT and CDR2 YNNKEL (reference sequence). Trimming at V came to 4 bases and at J to 7 bases, leaving 9 bases not matched to a gene.

The chain has TRBV18 and TRBJ1-2; D gene uncertain. V dropped 2 bases and J dropped 4 bases, with 17 bases sitting between them. The CDR3 runs 16 residues. Germline V gene sequence: CDR1 KGHSH, CDR2 LQKENI. This CDR3 reads CASSPVGGLLSYGYTF. The CDR3 bases are TGTGCCAGCTCACCAGTGGGAGGGCTCCTGAGCTATGGCTACACCTTC.

V usage is TRBV9 and J usage is TRBJ2-2, with D possibly TRBD1 on 5 matching bases. V lost 1 base and J 1 base, leaving 8 bases between the germline ends. The length of the CDR3 is 15 residues. Looked up from germline, CDR1 is SGDLS and CDR2 is YYNGEE. The CDR3 region is CASSVRGGNTGELFF. For the CDR3, the DNA is TGTGCCAGCAGCGTAAGGGGTGGGAACACCGGGGAGCTGTTTTTT. Looking up the rest from reference TRBV9 and TRBJ2-2 gives the full variable domain: DSGVTQTPKHLITATGQRVTLRCSPRSGDLSVYWYQQSLDQGLQFLIQYYNGEERAKGNILERFSAQQFPDLHSELNLSSLELGDSALYFCASSVRGGNTGELFFGEGSRLTVL.

The chain carries TRBV7-9 and TRBJ1-4; D not resolved. The CDR3 runs 16 residues. V was shortened by 6 bases and J by 3 bases, with 17 bases between the two germline ends. Germline values: CDR1 SEHNR, CDR2 FQNEAQ (reference sequence). CDR3 protein: CASSPSRDGANEKLFF. The CDR3 bases are TGTGCCAGCAGTCCCAGCCGAGACGGGGCTAATGAAAAACTGTTTTTT.

This sequence joins TRBV9 and TRBJ1-1, with D perhaps TRBD1 (5 bases). The CDR3 sequence is 15 residues long. The V end lost 0 bases, the J end lost 6 bases, and 15 bases lay between the germline ends. From germline, CDR1 is SGDLS and CDR2 YYNGEE. The CDR3 DNA reads as TGTGCCAGCAGCGTAGGAGGGGCAGGAGGGGCTGAAGCTTTCTTT. Translated, it gives CASSVGGAGGAEAFF.

The gene calls are TRBV7-2 and TRBJ1-2; 9 bases fit TRBD1. This CDR3 region has 14 residues. Germline lookup yields CDR1 SGHTA and CDR2 FQGNSA. The junction had 6 bases not matched to a gene; V was cut back by 5 bases and J by 5 bases. This chain's CDR3 is CASSADRGPYGYTF. In DNA form, the CDR3 reads TGTGCCAGCAGCGCGGACAGGGGCCCATATGGCTACACCTTC.

This clone has just one count. This rearrangement joins TRBV2 to TRBJ1-1; unclear D gene. This CDR3 has 10 residues. V was pared by 9 bases and J by 11 bases, with 13 bases between. From germline, CDR1 is SNHLY and CDR2 FYNNEI. DNA of the CDR3: TGTGCCAGTTTTTTTCAGTGGGCTTTCTTT. Its translation: CASFFQWAFF. Supplemented by reference TRBV2 and TRBJ1-1, the full variable domain reads EPEVTQTPSHQVTQMGQEVILRCVPISNHLYFYWYRQILGQKVEFLVSFYNNEISEKSEIFDDQFSVERPDGSNFTLKIRSTKLEDSAMYFCASFFQWAFFGQGTRLTVV.

This chain uses TRBV5-1 with TRBJ2-3; 9 nucleotides agree with TRBD2. V was pared by 1 base and J by 0 bases, with 0 bases of the junction left unmatched. The CDR3 is 15 residues long. The germline V gene encodes CDR1 SGHRS and CDR2 YFSETQ. CDR3 sequence: CASSLTSGSTDTQYF. CDR3 nucleotides: TGCGCCAGCAGCTTGACTAGCGGGAGCACAGATACGCAGTATTTT.

The genes are TRBV5-1 and TRBJ1-6; 7 bases line up with TRBD1. CDR1 and CDR2 from the germline V gene are SGHRS and YFSETQ. V was clipped by 4 bases and J by 10 bases; unmatched bases: 14. This CDR3 contains 16 residues. The CDR3 region has the DNA TGCGCCAGCAGCGCCCAGACAGGGCTGGGTCAGTCACCCCTCCACTTT. Protein product: CASSAQTGLGQSPLHF.

The V call is TRBV20-1, the J call TRBJ1-6, with D unclear. Trimming took off 3 bases at V and 7 bases at J, with 7 bases between the two ends. The CDR3 spans 12 residues. Germline V gene data show CDR1 as DFQATT and CDR2 as SNEGSKA (reference sequence). Here the CDR3 reads CSASFGNSPLHF. CDR3 in DNA: TGCAGTGCTAGTTTCGGGAATTCACCCCTCCACTTT.

V usage is TRBV5-1 and J usage is TRBJ1-3, with TRBD1 as a possible D gene (5 bases). Germline V gene lookup returns CDR1 SGHRS and CDR2 YFSETQ. The ends were cut back, 0 bases at V and 0 bases at J, with 10 bases in the middle. The CDR3 has 16 amino acids. CDR3 sequence reads: CASSLVGASSGNTIYF. CDR3 sequence (DNA): TGCGCCAGCAGCTTGGTAGGGGCCAGCTCTGGAAACACCATATATTTT.

This clone occurred many times. This chain joins TRBV28 and TRBJ2-7; 8 bases line up with TRBD1. Trimming at V came to 6 bases and at J to 9 bases, leaving 10 bases not matched to a gene. The length of the CDR3 is 13 residues. Germline CDR1 reads MDHEN; CDR2 reads SYDVKM. CDR3 region: CASSLTGGSRQYF. CDR3 bases: TGTGCCAGCAGCCTAACAGGGGGATCCCGGCAGTACTTC.

The V and J genes are TRBV11-1 and TRBJ1-2, with 8 bases matching TRBD1. Per germline, CDR1 SGHAT and CDR2 FQDESV (reference sequence). This CDR3 comprises 13 residues. J was trimmed by 4 bases and V by 5 bases; bases with no gene match: 3. CDR3 loop: CASSPGQVYGYTF. The CDR3 DNA reads TGTGCCAGCAGCCCGGGACAGGTCTATGGCTACACCTTC.

The genes are TRBV19 and TRBJ1-4; TRBD1 matches 9 bases. The CDR3 runs 16 residues. Looked up from germline, CDR1 is LNHDA and CDR2 is SQIVND (reference sequence). J lost 7 bases, V lost 5 bases, and 11 bases had no gene match. The CDR3: CASSSRRTGDGEKLFF. Here the CDR3 DNA reads TGTGCCAGTAGTTCGCGGCGGACAGGGGATGGTGAAAAACTGTTTTTT.

J is TRBJ1-1 and V is TRBV2; weak D call: TRBD1 (6 bases). With 1 base removed from V and 8 bases from J, the gap between germline ends came to 14 bases. The germline gives CDR1 SNHLY, CDR2 FYNNEI. This CDR3 region has 14 residues. The CDR3 here is CASSEGTVFPEAFF. The CDR3 nucleotides are TGTGCCAGCAGTGAAGGGACAGTTTTCCCCGAAGCTTTCTTT.

This clone was seen a single time. V and J are TRBV7-2 and TRBJ1-1, with D unclear. Germline CDR1 reads SGHTA; CDR2 reads FQGNSA. CDR3 size: 14 residues. Trimming cost V 2 bases and J 0 bases, with 7 bases left between them. The CDR3 coding sequence is TGTGCCAGCAGCTTATTAACGGTGAACACTGAAGCTTTCTTT. It codes for CASSLLTVNTEAFF.

The chain couples TRBV7-9 to TRBJ2-7; the D gene is possibly TRBD1 (6 bases). The CDR3 has 11 residues. CDR1 is SEHNR, CDR2 FQNEAQ, per germline (reference sequence). The CDR3 reads CAMEQGYEQYF. DNA for the CDR3: TGTGCAATGGAACAGGGCTACGAGCAGTACTTC.

The chain links TRBV2 to TRBJ2-7; perhaps TRBD1 as D (7 bases). Trimming took off 3 bases at V and 3 bases at J, with 18 bases between the two ends. Germline V lookup: CDR1 SNHLY, CDR2 FYNNEI. The CDR3 covers 16 residues. CDR3 protein: CASSEGGRGQLYEQYF. For the CDR3, the DNA is TGTGCCAGCAGTGAGGGTGGGCGGGGACAGCTCTACGAGCAGTACTTC.

The chain has TRBV15 and TRBJ2-1; 9 positions agree with TRBD2. The germline V gene encodes CDR1 LNHNV and CDR2 YYDKDF (reference sequence). With V trimmed by 3 bases and J by 3 bases, 12 bases remained unmatched. The CDR3 has 18 amino acids. CDR3 DNA sequence: TGTGCCACCAGCAGCTTTTTCCTAGCGGGGAGCCTCTACAATGAGCAGTTCTTC. Translation: CATSSFFLAGSLYNEQFF.

The chain uses TRBV10-3 and TRBJ2-2; D is possibly TRBD2 (7 bases). The CDR3 is made up of 14 amino acids. With 7 bases removed from V and 7 bases from J, the gap between germline ends came to 16 bases. In germline, CDR1 is ENHRY, CDR2 SYGVKD. The CDR3 DNA is TGTGCCATCAACGGCGGGGGCGCCAGCGGGGAGCTGTTTTTT. This sequence encodes CAINGGGASGELFF.

The chain carries TRBV5-8 and TRBJ2-6, with TRBD1 matching 9 bases. The CDR3 spans 17 residues. Trimming removed 4 bases from V and 1 base from J; junction bases left unmatched: 6. Germline V gene lookup returns CDR1 SGHTS and CDR2 YDEGEE. CDR3 loop: CASSDPGQGSGANVLTF. The CDR3 DNA sequence: TGTGCCAGCAGCGACCCGGGACAGGGTTCTGGGGCCAACGTCCTGACTTTC.

This clone has just one count. CDR3 sequence: CASSRTSGGGSYEQYF. For the CDR3, the DNA is TGTGCCAGCAGCCGTACTAGCGGCGGGGGCTCCTACGAGCAGTACTTC. This chain joins TRBV5-4 and TRBJ2-7; TRBD2 matches at 8 bases. This CDR3 contains 16 residues. The junction had 9 bases not matched to a gene; V was cut back by 4 bases and J by 0 bases. Per germline, CDR1 SGHNT and CDR2 YYREEE (reference sequence).

The chain employs TRBV6-1 and TRBJ1-1; TRBD1 might be the D (6 bases). The CDR3 is made up of 16 amino acids. Germline CDR1 and CDR2: MNHNS and SASEGT. The germline V and J ends were trimmed by 0 bases and 0 bases, with 11 bases remaining between them. CDR3: CASSEAHWTVNTEAFF. Here the CDR3 DNA reads TGTGCCAGCAGTGAAGCGCACTGGACAGTGAACACTGAAGCTTTCTTT.

This chain uses TRBV5-1 with TRBJ2-7; 12 nucleotides line up with TRBD2. Germline CDR1 and CDR2: SGHRS and YFSETQ. The CDR3 consists of 18 residues. The V and J ends lost 0 bases and 0 bases, in that order; junction bases with no gene match: 7. The CDR3 nucleotides are TGCGCCAGCAGCTTGGCTACTAGCGGGGGGCCAATCTCCTACGAGCAGTACTTC. Translation gives CASSLATSGGPISYEQYF.

The rearrangement joins TRBV19 to TRBJ1-5; tentatively, D is TRBD1 (6 bases). This CDR3 is 17 amino acids long. The V and J ends lost 5 bases and 0 bases respectively, with 17 bases between them. Germline-derived CDR1 and CDR2 are LNHDA and SQIVND (reference sequence). CDR3 sequence: CASSPFRTEYSNQPQHF. The CDR3 DNA reads as TGTGCCAGTAGTCCCTTCCGGACAGAATATAGCAATCAGCCCCAGCATTTT. Full variable domain (outside the CDR3, taken from reference TRBV19 and TRBJ1-5): DGGITQSPKYLFRKEGQNVTLSCEQNLNHDAMYWYRQDPGQGLRLIYYSQIVNDFQKGDIAEGYSVSREKKESFPLTVTSAQKNPTAFYLCASSPFRTEYSNQPQHFGDGTRLSIL.

The rearrangement joins TRBV10-3 to TRBJ2-5, with 8 bases fitting TRBD1. The CDR3 covers 19 residues. The V gene end was trimmed by 0 bases and the J gene end by 3 bases; junction bases not matched to a gene: 15. The germline gives CDR1 ENHRY, CDR2 SYGVKD. The CDR3 bases are TGTGCCATCAGTGAGTCGAGTCAGGGGGCGAGTATGATAGAAGAGACCCAGTACTTC. This gives the protein CAISESSQGASMIEETQYF.

The V call is TRBV7-6, the J call TRBJ2-6; TRBD1 might be the D (6 bases). There are 19 residues in the CDR3. The germline V and J ends were trimmed by 4 bases and 0 bases, with 19 bases remaining between them. Germline V gives CDR1 SGHVS, CDR2 FNYEAQ. The DNA for the CDR3 is TGTGCCAGCAGCTCCCTCGCGGTGGGACACGACTCTGGGGCCAACGTCCTGACTTTC. This sequence encodes CASSSLAVGHDSGANVLTF.